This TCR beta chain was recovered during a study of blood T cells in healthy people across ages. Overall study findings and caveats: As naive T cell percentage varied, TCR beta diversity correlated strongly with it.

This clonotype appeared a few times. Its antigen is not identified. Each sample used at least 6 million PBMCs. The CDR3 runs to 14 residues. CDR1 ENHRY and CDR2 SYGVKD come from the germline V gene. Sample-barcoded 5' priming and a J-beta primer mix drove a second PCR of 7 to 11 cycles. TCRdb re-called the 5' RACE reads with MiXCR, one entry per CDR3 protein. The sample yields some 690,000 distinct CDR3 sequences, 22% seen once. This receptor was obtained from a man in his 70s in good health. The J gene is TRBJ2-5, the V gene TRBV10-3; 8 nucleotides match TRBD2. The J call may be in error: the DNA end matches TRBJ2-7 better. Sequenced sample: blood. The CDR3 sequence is CAISALAGTYEQYF. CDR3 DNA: TGTGCCATCAGTGCGCTAGCGGGTACCTACGAGCAGTACTTC.